This entry is about one T cell receptor beta chain. This entry is derived from a study of cytomegalovirus exposure and HLA in healthy donors. Germline V lookup: CDR1 SGHRS, CDR2 YFSETQ. CDR3 size: 18 residues. After removal of 0 bases from V and 2 bases from J, the junction contained 10 bases not matched to a gene. PCR primers comprised 60 Vbeta and 13 Jbeta primers. Clones were read by immunoSEQ multiplex PCR, and TCRdb kept only the in-frame ones, dropping some. There are some 75,000 clones in the sample, with roughly 8% held by the top ten. The chain combines TRBV5-1 with TRBJ2-3; TRBD1 matches at 9 bases. The sequence derives from a female donor in good health and CMV-seropositive. Source material: PBMCs. The CDR3, as DNA: TGCGCCAGCAGCTTGGCCGGCACGGACAGGGGCCCCACAGATACGCAGTATTTT. As protein: CASSLAGTDRGPTDTQYF.